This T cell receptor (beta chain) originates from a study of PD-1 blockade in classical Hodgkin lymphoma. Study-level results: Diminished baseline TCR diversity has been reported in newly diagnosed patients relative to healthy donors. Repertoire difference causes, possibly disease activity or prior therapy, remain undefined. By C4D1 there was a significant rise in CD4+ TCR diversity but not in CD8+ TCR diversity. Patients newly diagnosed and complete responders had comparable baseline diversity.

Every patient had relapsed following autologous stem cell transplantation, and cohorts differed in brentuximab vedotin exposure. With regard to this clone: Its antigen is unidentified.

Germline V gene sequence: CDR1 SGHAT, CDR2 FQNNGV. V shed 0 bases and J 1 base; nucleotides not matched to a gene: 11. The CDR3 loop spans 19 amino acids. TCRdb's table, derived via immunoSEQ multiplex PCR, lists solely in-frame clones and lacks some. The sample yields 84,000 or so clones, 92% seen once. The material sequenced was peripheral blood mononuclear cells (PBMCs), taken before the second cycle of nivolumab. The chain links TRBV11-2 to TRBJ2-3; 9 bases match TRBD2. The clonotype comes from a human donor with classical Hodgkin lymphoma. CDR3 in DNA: TGTGCCAGCAGCTTAGATGGGGGCCGCGGGAGGGCCGGCACAGATACGCAGTATTTT. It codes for CASSLDGGRGRAGTDTQYF.